The source of this TCR beta chain is a study of cytomegalovirus exposure and HLA in healthy donors. Across the study: In an early release, HLA-typed donors contributed about 80 million unique TCR sequences.

PCR used 60 Vbeta primers and 13 Jbeta primers. How the authors handled the data: About 11 million of some 80 million unique TCR beta chains were shared, per a later count. The repertoire was sequenced with immunoSEQ multiplex PCR; TCRdb's copy has only in-frame clones and lacks some. The V and J calls and clone size are taken from that table; D and trimming were inferred from the DNA. The table records more than 150,000 clones, about 79% of them present only once. Trimming at V came to 1 base and at J to 6 bases, leaving 3 bases not matched to a gene. The CDR3 totals 16 residues. Germline V gives CDR1 GTSNPN, CDR2 SVGIG (reference sequence). Notes on the study in general: Analysis was carried out at a later point, and it linked a missense DCLRE1C variant to TCR beta V- and J-gene trimming. CMV antigen specificity was confirmed in vitro for a few CMV-associated chains.

Remarks on this clone: As yet, its antigen is unknown.

This rearrangement joins TRBV30 to TRBJ2-2; TRBD2 aligns across 15 bases. What was sequenced was PBMCs. The clonotype was recovered from a girl aged 2-10 years in good health and CMV-seropositive. In DNA, the CDR3 is TGTGCCTGGAGTGCCCGGACTAGCGGGAGGGCCGGGGAGCTGTTTTTT. Translated: CAWSARTSGRAGELFF.